These 27 T cell receptor beta chains came from one sample sequenced in a study of T cells after yellow fever vaccination (dated by TCRdb to 2018 to 2020). The treatment or condition label, read with the paper, signifies: live attenuated yellow fever vaccine strain. Libraries came from 5' RACE. Sequencing relied on an Illumina NovaSeq 6000. TCRdb reanalyzed the raw reads on its own, using fastp at Q25 for trimming and MiXCR for clone calling, and kept in-frame beta chains. Rows matching on CDR3 protein sequence are summarized as one entry with the most common DNA and genes. The sample table records about 350,000 distinct CDR3 sequences; approximately 12% of these occur just once. The leading ten clones occupy 2.5% to 4% of the sample. Sequences were derived from CD4+ T cells sorted from PBMCs, sampled 15 days after the yellow fever booster vaccination. These receptors were collected from a man younger than 35 who received the YFV17D yellow fever vaccine.

This clonotype was recorded many times. The J gene is TRBJ2-4, the V gene TRBV5-1; D is unclear. The CDR3 covers 17 residues. Per germline, CDR1 SGHRS and CDR2 YFSETQ. With 1 base removed from V and 0 bases from J, the gap between germline ends came to 14 bases. The CDR3 is CASSLFRIPLAKNIQYF. The CDR3 region has the DNA TGCGCCAGCAGCTTGTTTAGGATTCCACTAGCCAAAAACATTCAGTACTTC.

This clonotype has just a few counts. J is TRBJ2-5 and V is TRBV6-5; 7 positions match TRBD1. V shed 6 bases, J shed 2 bases, and the junction held 9 bases outside the gene matches. The CDR3 loop spans 15 amino acids. Germline V gene sequence: CDR1 MNHEY, CDR2 SVGAGI. The CDR3 sequence: CASSPQGTVQETQYF. CDR3 bases: TGTGCCAGCAGCCCCCAAGGGACAGTACAAGAGACCCAGTACTTC.

J is TRBJ1-5 and V is TRBV19; 7 bases are shared with TRBD1. Looked up from germline, CDR1 is LNHDA and CDR2 is SQIVND (reference sequence). With V trimmed by 8 bases and J by 3 bases, 13 bases remained unmatched. The CDR3 sequence is 16 residues long. This chain's CDR3 is CASHPGGQRTNQPQHF. The CDR3 DNA sequence: TGTGCCAGTCATCCAGGGGGACAGCGGACCAATCAGCCCCAGCATTTT.

This clonotype was detected ten times or more. The rearrangement links TRBV5-1 to TRBJ2-1, with TRBD2 as a possible D gene (6 bases). CDR1 and CDR2 from the germline V gene are SGHRS and YFSETQ. There are 14 residues in the CDR3. V was clipped by 4 bases and J by 8 bases, with 16 bases between them. The CDR3 reads CASSRDPGVDEQFF. The CDR3 DNA follows: TGCGCCAGCAGCCGGGACCCGGGGGTGGATGAGCAGTTCTTC.

This clonotype was observed a few times. This sequence joins TRBV5-1 and TRBJ2-2; TRBD1 matches at 7 bases. The CDR3 runs 16 residues. CDR1 is SGHRS and CDR2 is YFSETQ in the germline V gene. Germline trimming cut 0 bases from V and 7 bases from J; bases unmatched to any gene: 9. CDR3 amino acids: CASSLAPRQGDGELFF. The CDR3 nucleotides are TGCGCCAGCAGCTTGGCCCCCCGACAGGGAGACGGGGAGCTGTTTTTT.

The chain recombines TRBV21-1 with TRBJ2-4; whether TRBD1, the table's D call, matches the DNA was not checked. TRBV21-1 is a pseudogene. The CDR3 runs to 11 residues. CDR3 in DNA: TGTGCCAGCAGCGTCAGGGATGGGGAGTACTTC. Its translation: CASSVRDGEYF.

This clonotype was detected ten times or more. The chain carries TRBV12-3 or TRBV12-4 and TRBJ1-2, with D tentatively TRBD1 (5 bases). There are 12 residues in the CDR3. V was clipped by 2 bases and J by 8 bases, with 9 bases between them. The CDR3 protein is CASSLRGDGYTF. CDR3 nucleotide sequence: TGTGCCAGCAGTTTAAGAGGGGACGGCTACACCTTC.

This sequence joins TRBV6-5 and TRBJ1-1; no clear D. CDR3 length equals 13 residues. Trimming took off 5 bases at V and 6 bases at J, with 13 bases between the two ends. The germline gives CDR1 MNHEY, CDR2 SVGAGI. CDR3 in amino acids: CASSPETPPEAFF. The CDR3 DNA reads as TGTGCCAGCAGTCCTGAAACGCCCCCTGAAGCTTTCTTT.

Ten or more counts support this clonotype. This sequence joins TRBV28 and TRBJ2-3; 7 bases fit TRBD1. Germline V lookup: CDR1 MDHEN, CDR2 SYDVKM. The CDR3 consists of 15 residues. With V trimmed by 2 bases and J by 2 bases, 4 bases remained unmatched. The CDR3 coding sequence is TGTGCCAGCAGTTTAAGGACAGGATTCACAGATACGCAGTATTTT. Protein: CASSLRTGFTDTQYF.

The chain carries TRBV14 and TRBJ2-7; 10 bases map to TRBD1. CDR3 length equals 19 residues. V gave up 5 bases and J gave up 4 bases; unmatched junction bases: 20. CDR1 and CDR2 (germline): SGHDN, FVKESK. The CDR3 region has the DNA TGTGCCAGCAGCGACGGGACAGGGGAAATCCCCTCGCACTTTTACGAGCAGTACGTC. Amino acids: CASSDGTGEIPSHFYEQYV.

This clonotype was detected many times. This chain links TRBV10-3 with TRBJ1-1, with D possibly being TRBD1 (5 bases). V was trimmed by 6 bases and J by 11 bases, leaving 25 bases between them. Germline CDR1 ENHRY, CDR2 SYGVKD. CDR3 size: 15 residues. CDR3 nucleotide sequence: TGTGCCATCAGCGGGGGGATTGCAGGAAGGATCACTGCTTTCTTT. Translating gives CAISGGIAGRITAFF.

V is TRBV5-1 and J is TRBJ2-4; the match to TRBD1 covers 7 bases. The CDR3 loop spans 15 amino acids. Unmatched junction bases numbered 4, after V lost 4 bases and J lost 0 bases. CDR1 and CDR2 (germline): SGHRS, YFSETQ. CDR3 protein: CASSRDRPAKNIQYF. In DNA form, the CDR3 reads TGCGCCAGCAGCCGGGACAGACCAGCCAAAAACATTCAGTACTTC.

This rearrangement joins TRBV6-6 to TRBJ2-3; 8 bases are shared with TRBD1. In germline, CDR1 is MNHNY, CDR2 SVGAGI (reference sequence). There are 15 residues in the CDR3. With 8 bases clipped from V and 3 bases from J, the junction kept 10 bases outside the gene matches. CDR3 bases: TGTGCCAGCGGCGACAGGGGAACGGGGACAGATACGCAGTATTTT. This sequence encodes CASGDRGTGTDTQYF.

DNA for the CDR3: TGTGCCAGCAGACAAGGGACAGGGGGTCGTCAGCCCCAGCATTTT. Protein sequence: CASRQGTGGRQPQHF. The V and J genes are TRBV6-5 and TRBJ1-5; 11 positions match TRBD1. V shed 6 bases and J 6 bases; nucleotides not matched to a gene: 7. In germline, CDR1 is MNHEY, CDR2 SVGAGI. This CDR3 comprises 15 residues.

This clonotype was counted between two and nine times. This chain connects TRBV12-3 or TRBV12-4 to TRBJ2-3, with TRBD2 as a possible D gene (6 bases). The CDR3 has 15 amino acids. V was clipped by 1 base and J by 2 bases, with 10 bases between them. The CDR3 protein is CASSLGRGITDTQYF. Here the CDR3 DNA reads TGTGCCAGCAGTTTAGGCCGCGGGATCACAGATACGCAGTATTTT.

The J gene is TRBJ2-5, the V gene TRBV28, with TRBD1 matching 7 bases. V lost 5 bases, J lost 5 bases, and 11 bases stayed unmatched. The CDR3 runs 15 residues. Germline V gene sequence: CDR1 MDHEN, CDR2 SYDVKM. The CDR3 DNA follows: TGTGCCAGCAGTCCGGGGAGACAGGGCCGGGAGACCCAGTACTTC. It yields the protein CASSPGRQGRETQYF.

The sample holds a few counts of this clonotype. V gene TRBV5-1 combines with J gene TRBJ2-3; D is possibly TRBD1 (5 bases). The germline V gene encodes CDR1 SGHRS and CDR2 YFSETQ. The CDR3 has 16 residues. Between the trimmed V and J ends, which lost 0 bases and 4 bases, there was a span of 15 bases. The CDR3 loop is CASSLGQGVVSDTQYF. Written as DNA, the CDR3 is TGCGCCAGCAGCTTGGGCCAAGGGGTTGTATCAGATACGCAGTATTTT.

This clonotype showed up just a few times. The chain's CDR3 is CASSFGQFAEQYV. The CDR3 region has the DNA TGTGCCAGCAGCTTCGGGCAGTTTGCCGAGCAGTACGTC. The chain is built from TRBV5-8 and TRBJ2-7; no reliable D call. Germline CDR1 SGHTS, CDR2 YDEGEE. This CDR3 has 13 residues. V lost 2 bases and J 6 bases, leaving 12 bases between the germline ends.

The chain employs TRBV7-3 and TRBJ1-6, with no clear D. Germline V gene lookup returns CDR1 SGHTA and CDR2 FQGTGA. The CDR3 is 13 residues long. V dropped 4 bases and J dropped 10 bases, with 11 bases sitting between them. The CDR3 is CASSSESISPLHF. The DNA for the CDR3 is TGTGCCAGCAGCTCAGAAAGTATCTCACCCCTCCACTTT.

This chain links TRBV6-2 or TRBV6-3 with TRBJ1-6, with 7 bases matching TRBD1. J was trimmed by 5 bases and V by 5 bases; bases with no gene match: 9. The CDR3 is made up of 16 amino acids. Germline CDR1 and CDR2: MNHEY and SVGEGT. The CDR3 loop is CASSTPGTADNSPLHF. As DNA, the CDR3 is TGTGCCAGCAGTACGCCCGGGACAGCTGATAATTCACCCCTCCACTTT.

The table lists this clonotype with many counts. The V gene is TRBV5-1, the J gene TRBJ2-5; D is undetermined. Per germline, CDR1 SGHRS and CDR2 YFSETQ. V was shortened by 3 bases and J by 2 bases, with 8 bases between the two germline ends. This CDR3 region has 13 residues. In nucleotides, the CDR3 is TGCGCCAGCAGCTCCGCCCAGCAAGAGACCCAGTACTTC. This sequence encodes CASSSAQQETQYF.

The V gene is TRBV28, the J gene TRBJ1-5; 11 nucleotides line up with TRBD1. The germline V gene has CDR1 MDHEN and CDR2 SYDVKM. The CDR3 runs 15 residues. The V segment lost 2 bases and the J segment 8 bases; nucleotides outside the gene matches: 5. The CDR3: CASSLPGTGGEPQHF. In nucleotides, the CDR3 is TGTGCCAGCAGTTTACCTGGGACAGGGGGGGAGCCCCAGCATTTT.

This sequence joins TRBV6-1 and TRBJ2-3, with TRBD1 identical over 7 bases. The CDR3 totals 16 residues. Trimming at V came to 7 bases and at J to 2 bases, leaving 12 bases not matched to a gene. Germline loops: CDR1 MNHNS, CDR2 SASEGT. As DNA, the CDR3 is TGTGCCAGCAACCCGGTCCGGGACAGAAACACAGATACGCAGTATTTT. This codes for CASNPVRDRNTDTQYF.

This clonotype has at least ten counts. V gene TRBV7-2 combines with J gene TRBJ2-5, with 8 bases fitting TRBD2. Germline V gene sequence: CDR1 SGHTA, CDR2 FQGNSA. The CDR3 sequence is 17 residues long. V gave up 2 bases and J gave up 5 bases; unmatched junction bases: 13. The CDR3 reads CASSLRRGAAARETQYF. CDR3 bases: TGTGCCAGCAGCTTAAGGCGGGGGGCCGCGGCTCGCGAGACCCAGTACTTC.

This clonotype was observed a few times. The rearrangement joins TRBV3-1 to TRBJ1-5; D unresolved. The ends were cut back, 1 base at V and 9 bases at J, with 7 bases in the middle. The CDR3 has 12 amino acids. In germline, CDR1 is LGHDT, CDR2 YNNKEL (reference sequence). The CDR3 here is CASSQAAGPQHF. The CDR3 nucleotides are TGTGCCAGCAGCCAAGCGGCGGGGCCCCAGCATTTT.

There are a few counts of this clonotype. The rearrangement joins TRBV20-1 to TRBJ2-5, with D maybe TRBD2 (6 bases). The germline CDR1 and CDR2 sequences are DFQATT and SNEGSKA (reference sequence). V lost 1 base, J lost 5 bases, and 20 bases lay in between. This CDR3 is built from 16 residues. CDR3 protein: CSARVAGGEPRETQYF. DNA for the CDR3: TGCAGTGCTAGAGTCGCGGGCGGGGAGCCCCGGGAGACCCAGTACTTC.

The chain combines TRBV5-1 with TRBJ2-7, with D possibly called TRBD1 or TRBD2 (5 bases each). CDR1 SGHRS and CDR2 YFSETQ come from the germline V gene. Trimming removed 3 bases at V and 0 bases at J, with 13 bases between. The CDR3 has 15 amino acids. The CDR3 sequence is CASSSRGRSSYEQYF. CDR3 nucleotides: TGCGCCAGCAGCTCGAGGGGCAGGAGCTCCTACGAGCAGTACTTC.